Sequencing of this TCR beta chain was carried out in a study of T cell responses to AZD1222 COVID-19 vaccine. The table came from immunoSEQ multiplex PCR; TCRdb's copy has only in-frame clones and leaves some out. The sample carries roughly 130,000 clones, less than 95% recorded once. In germline, CDR1 is SGHTA, CDR2 FQGTGA. The CDR3 is 16 residues long. J lost 7 bases, V lost 4 bases, and 15 bases had no gene match. The rearrangement joins TRBV7-3 to TRBJ2-7; 8 nucleotides agree with TRBD2. The material was peripheral blood, obtained on day 0 of AZD1222 vaccination. This receptor was obtained from an adult in good health. CDR3 protein: CASSSTGTSGSMEQYF. CDR3 nucleotides: TGTGCCAGCAGCTCTACCGGAACTAGCGGTTCTATGGAGCAGTACTTC.